Listed below are T cell receptor beta chains from one sample, sequenced in a study of cytomegalovirus exposure and HLA in healthy donors. Clones were read by immunoSEQ multiplex PCR, and TCRdb kept only the in-frame ones, dropping some. The sample includes 140,000 or so clones, about 66% seen only once; the top ten take around 1.8%. The sequenced material came from PBMCs. The receptors originated from a male donor in good health and CMV-seronegative. CDR3s include the opening cysteine and the closing phenylalanine or tryptophan. The order of the fields is D gene, J gene, V gene, clone size, CDR3 protein, CDR3 DNA. D genes are given only for firm matches. Size is stated for part of the rows, as once, few or many counts, or as a class when the clone is expanded.

D gene: -; J gene: TRBJ1-3; V gene: TRBV6-5; clone size: -; CDR3 protein: CASSYSMQGGNTIYF; CDR3 DNA: TGTGCCAGCAGTTACTCGATGCAGGGAGGAAACACCATATATTTT
D gene: -; J gene: TRBJ2-7; V gene: TRBV30; clone size: -; CDR3 protein: CAWSVVGAGWYEQYF; CDR3 DNA: TGTGCCTGGAGTGTAGTGGGAGCTGGATGGTACGAGCAGTACTTC
D gene: TRBD1; J gene: TRBJ2-5; V gene: TRBV4-3; clone size: -; CDR3 protein: CASSFGTAQETQYF; CDR3 DNA: TGCGCCAGCAGCTTTGGGACAGCTCAAGAGACCCAGTACTTC
D gene: -; J gene: TRBJ1-4; V gene: TRBV10-3; clone size: few; CDR3 protein: CAISESNRVNEKLFF; CDR3 DNA: TGTGCCATCAGTGAGTCGAACAGGGTGAACGAAAAACTGTTTTTT
D gene: TRBD1; J gene: TRBJ2-5; V gene: TRBV5-4; clone size: -; CDR3 protein: CASSRQGAVETQYF; CDR3 DNA: TGTGCCAGCAGCCGACAGGGGGCAGTTGAGACCCAGTACTTC
D gene: -; J gene: TRBJ1-5; V gene: TRBV7-8; clone size: -; CDR3 protein: CASSLGSSAGQPQHF; CDR3 DNA: TGTGCCAGCAGCTTAGGGAGTAGCGCGGGCCAGCCCCAGCATTTT
D gene: -; J gene: TRBJ1-1; V gene: TRBV28; clone size: few; CDR3 protein: CASSFRGIREAFF; CDR3 DNA: TGTGCCAGCAGTTTTAGAGGGATCCGGGAAGCTTTCTTT
D gene: TRBD2; J gene: TRBJ2-7; V gene: TRBV7-2; clone size: few; CDR3 protein: CASSYGGGNYEQYF; CDR3 DNA: TGTGCCAGCAGTTACGGGGGGGGGAACTACGAGCAGTACTTC
D gene: TRBD1; J gene: TRBJ1-1; V gene: TRBV28; clone size: -; CDR3 protein: CASSPHTGGSDTEAFF; CDR3 DNA: TGTGCCAGCAGTCCTCATACAGGGGGATCGGACACTGAAGCTTTCTTT
D gene: -; J gene: TRBJ1-2; V gene: TRBV6-5; clone size: -; CDR3 protein: CASTKGAAANYGYTF; CDR3 DNA: TGTGCCAGCACCAAAGGGGCAGCAGCTAACTATGGCTACACCTTC
D gene: -; J gene: TRBJ1-6; V gene: TRBV9; clone size: -; CDR3 protein: CASSPNGWGTGNSPLHF; CDR3 DNA: TGTGCCAGCAGCCCCAACGGGTGGGGTACGGGGAATTCACCCCTCCACTTT
D gene: TRBD1; J gene: TRBJ2-5; V gene: TRBV7-3; clone size: -; CDR3 protein: CASSSDREETQYF; CDR3 DNA: TGTGCCAGCAGCTCCGACAGGGAAGAGACCCAGTACTTC